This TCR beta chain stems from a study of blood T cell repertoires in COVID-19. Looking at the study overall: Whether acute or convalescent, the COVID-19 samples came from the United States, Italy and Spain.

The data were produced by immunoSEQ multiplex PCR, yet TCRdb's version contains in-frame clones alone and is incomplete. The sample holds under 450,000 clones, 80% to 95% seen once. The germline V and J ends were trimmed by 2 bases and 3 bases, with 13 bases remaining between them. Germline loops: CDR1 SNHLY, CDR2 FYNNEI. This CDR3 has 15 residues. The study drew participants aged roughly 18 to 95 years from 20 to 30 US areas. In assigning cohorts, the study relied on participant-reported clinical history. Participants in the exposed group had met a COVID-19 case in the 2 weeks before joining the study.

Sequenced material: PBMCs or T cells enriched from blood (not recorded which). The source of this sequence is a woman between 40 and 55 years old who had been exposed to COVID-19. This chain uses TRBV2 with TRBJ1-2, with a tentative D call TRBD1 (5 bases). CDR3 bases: TGTGCCAGCAGTGAAAGGGGAGGGGAGTACTATGGCTACACCTTC. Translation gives CASSERGGEYYGYTF.